This T cell receptor beta chain emerged from a study of shared clonotypes between healthy human individuals. Libraries were prepared by immunoSEQ multiplex PCR; TCRdb keeps only in-frame clonotypes and omits some of them. The sample carries about 2.4 million clones, about 92% recorded once. This CDR3 has 15 amino acids. Germline V gene data show CDR1 as SEHNR and CDR2 as FQNEAQ (reference sequence). V was pared by 5 bases and J by 5 bases, with 16 bases between. This sequence was found in a man younger than 30 in good health. The chain combines TRBV7-9 with TRBJ2-1; D is undetermined. Material for sequencing was naive CD4+ T cells sorted from blood. The subset is: CD45RA+ positively selected. The CDR3: CASSATVGPDNEQFF. The CDR3 DNA sequence: TGTGCCAGCAGCGCAACTGTGGGCCCCGACAATGAGCAGTTCTTC.